This T cell receptor (beta chain) was retrieved from a study of T cells in tumors after PD-1 blockade. Overall study: Prior checkpoint blockade, systemic immunosuppressant use, or anti-cancer therapy within 4 weeks excluded patients. Some patients also took daily vismodegib 150 mg during anti-PD-1 treatment.

This CDR3 contains 14 residues. The V and J ends lost 4 bases and 2 bases, in that order; junction bases with no gene match: 5. Germline V gives CDR1 SGHNT, CDR2 YYREEE (reference sequence). Some clones are missing from TCRdb's copy, which holds only in-frame ones; the method was immunoSEQ multiplex PCR. The profile covers around 13,000 clones, with over 80% appearing a single time and roughly 25% taken by the ten largest. The sequences come from PBMCs, collected after anti-PD-1 treatment. The origin of this receptor is a human donor with basal cell carcinoma. V gene TRBV5-4 combines with J gene TRBJ1-1, with TRBD1 matching 7 bases. The CDR3 loop is CASSAQGINTEAFF. In nucleotides, the CDR3 is TGTGCCAGCAGCGCACAGGGGATAAACACTGAAGCTTTCTTT.